This TCR beta chain was sequenced in a study of T cell responses to AZD1222 COVID-19 vaccine. Points from the study as a whole: Donors were chiefly white British, with a greater number of females, and clonal diversity was perhaps underestimated. Every sample of the repertoires postdated the peak T cell response. Baseline seropositives among AZD1222 recipients totaled only 5 to 7.

The V gene's germline CDR1 is SGHDT and CDR2 YYEEEE. V was trimmed by 0 bases and J by 4 bases, leaving 10 bases between them. The CDR3 covers 14 residues. Notes on this clone: No antigen is known for it.

Some clones are missing from TCRdb's copy, which holds only in-frame ones; the method was immunoSEQ multiplex PCR. The table shows approximately 150,000 clones, with about 91% occurring only once. The sample here was peripheral blood, taken 28 days after the second AZD1222 dose. V is TRBV5-6 and J is TRBJ1-1; D gene uncertain. This TCR came from an adult who received the AZD1222 COVID-19 vaccine. The CDR3 loop is CASSLVDWGTEAFF. The CDR3 DNA follows: TGTGCCAGCAGCTTGGTCGATTGGGGCACTGAAGCTTTCTTT. Using reference TRBV5-6 and TRBJ1-1 for the parts outside the CDR3, the full variable domain is DAGVTQSPTHLIKTRGQQVTLRCSPKSGHDTVSWYQQALGQGPQFIFQYYEEEERQRGNFPDRFSGHQFPNYSSELNVNALLLGDSALYLCASSLVDWGTEAFFGQGTRLTVV.